This record looks at one T cell receptor beta chain sequence and its context. The antigen is not known. Mismatch with germline at one junction end may stem from a read error. Assay: immunoSEQ multiplex PCR; the TCRdb copy retains only in-frame clones and omits some. The table records roughly 97,000 clones, over 90% of them present only once. This record belongs to a study of T cell responses to AZD1222 COVID-19 vaccine. At the level of the study: Combined were second doses at about 4 or about 12 weeks.

Study-level findings and limits: Recipients of AZD1222 seropositive at baseline numbered only 5 to 7. Repertoire sampling occurred only after the peak T cell response.

CDR3 length equals 14 residues. From germline, CDR1 is SSHAT and CDR2 FNYEAQ (reference sequence). The V gene is TRBV7-7, the J gene TRBJ2-7; 9 bases are shared with TRBD1. Sample: peripheral blood, taken on day 0 of AZD1222 vaccination. This sequence originates from an adult in good health. The CDR3 reads CASSLQGASDEQYF. The CDR3 coding sequence is TGTGCTAGCAGCTTACAGGGGGCCAGTGACGAGCAGTACTTC.